The TCR beta chain under discussion was sequenced for a study of vaccination effects on CD4 cells after COVID-19. Across the whole study: Among convalescent patients, two provided samples 16 days and one week before vaccination.

Here immunoSEQ multiplex PCR was the method, and the copy in TCRdb shows in-frame clones only, minus some. The table lists roughly 73,000 clones, roughly two thirds of them singletons. V was trimmed by 8 bases and J by 1 base, leaving 9 bases between them. The germline gives CDR1 LNHDA, CDR2 SQIVND (reference sequence). The CDR3 has 14 residues. Antigen-specific CD4+ T cells were first expanded with viral peptide pools by the ViraFEST assay and only then sequenced. Following culture for about ten days, CD4+ T cells were isolated. The person was diagnosed with PCR-confirmed SARS-CoV-2 infection between March and December 2020. A remark on this clone: No antigen is known for it.

Sequenced material: CD4+ T cells from PBMCs cultured with HIV peptides, taken before COVID-19 vaccination. Subset given: HIV-1 Nef peptide pool negative control/reference culture. The origin of this receptor is a human donor who had a prior SARS-CoV-2 infection. V gene TRBV19 combines with J gene TRBJ2-6; D may correspond to TRBD1 or TRBD2 (5 bases each). The DNA for the CDR3 is TGTGCCAGTGGGACCTCTTCTGGGGCCAACGTCCTGACTTTC. Encoded protein: CASGTSSGANVLTF. Full variable domain (missing parts from reference TRBV19 and TRBJ2-6): DGGITQSPKYLFRKEGQNVTLSCEQNLNHDAMYWYRQDPGQGLRLIYYSQIVNDFQKGDIAEGYSVSREKKESFPLTVTSAQKNPTAFYLCASGTSSGANVLTFGAGSRLTVL.